The 28 T cell receptor beta chains given below trace back to one sample, sequenced in a study of CD8 T cells in ankylosing spondylitis. Each CDR3 protein is one row after TCRdb ran MiXCR on the 5' RACE reads. The sample holds approximately 350,000 distinct CDR3 sequences; approximately 22% are singletons and the top ten take 10% to 15%. Input material: blood, either unsorted or a sorted T cell fraction (not recorded which). These receptors were obtained from a male donor with ankylosing spondylitis or in good health (not recorded which).

The chain employs TRBV5-6 and TRBJ2-1, with unresolved D. Germline loops: CDR1 SGHDT, CDR2 YYEEEE. This CDR3 has 14 amino acids. V gave up 0 bases and J gave up 5 bases, with 9 bases separating them. The CDR3: CASSLGAGDNEQFF. CDR3 bases: TGTGCCAGCAGCTTGGGCGCAGGAGACAATGAGCAGTTCTTC. Looking up the rest from reference TRBV5-6 and TRBJ2-1 gives the full variable domain: DAGVTQSPTHLIKTRGQQVTLRCSPKSGHDTVSWYQQALGQGPQFIFQYYEEEERQRGNFPDRFSGHQFPNYSSELNVNALLLGDSALYLCASSLGAGDNEQFFGPGTRLTVL.

The chain employs TRBV7-9 and TRBJ2-1; D is possibly TRBD2 (6 bases). Germline loops: CDR1 SEHNR, CDR2 FQNEAQ (reference sequence). With 5 bases removed from V and 5 bases from J, the gap between germline ends came to 16 bases. The CDR3 is 15 residues long. CDR3 sequence reads: CASSPHSGLNNEQFF. The CDR3 DNA reads as TGTGCCAGCAGCCCTCACTCGGGACTTAACAATGAGCAGTTCTTC.

A few counts support this clonotype. The chain employs TRBV6-5 and TRBJ2-2, with TRBD1 matching over 10 bases. Germline CDR1 is MNHEY and CDR2 is SVGAGI. V was pared by 4 bases and J by 9 bases, with 8 bases of the junction left unmatched. The length of the CDR3 is 15 residues. Here the CDR3 reads CASSSAGTGVRELFF. CDR3 DNA sequence: TGTGCCAGCAGTTCCGCAGGGACAGGGGTACGGGAGCTGTTTTTT.

This rearrangement joins TRBV20-1 to TRBJ2-7; the D gene is possibly TRBD2 (6 bases). This CDR3 spans 13 amino acids. CDR1 DFQATT and CDR2 SNEGSKA come from the germline V gene (reference sequence). Trimming left V 3 bases short and J 1 base short, with 10 bases between. The CDR3 DNA is TGCAGTGCTAGGGGGGGAGTTTCCTACGAGCAGTACTTC. Its protein is CSARGGVSYEQYF.

V usage is TRBV6-2 or TRBV6-3 and J usage is TRBJ1-1, with unresolved D. Germline CDR1 is MNHEY and CDR2 is SVGEGT. The CDR3 is made up of 17 amino acids. The V gene lost 2 bases and the J gene lost 1 base, with 17 bases spanning the gap. The CDR3 is CASSYDGPEFRNTEAFF. Written as DNA, the CDR3 is TGTGCCAGCAGTTACGATGGGCCGGAATTTAGGAACACTGAAGCTTTCTTT.

This clonotype was picked up many times. V usage is TRBV5-1 and J usage is TRBJ2-7; D is perhaps TRBD1 (6 bases). Germline CDR1 reads SGHRS; CDR2 reads YFSETQ. The CDR3 runs to 13 residues. Trimming cost V 4 bases and J 1 base, with 9 bases left between them. Here the CDR3 DNA reads TGCGCCAGCAGCGACGGACAGTCCTACGAGCAGTACTTC. Amino acids: CASSDGQSYEQYF.

The rearrangement links TRBV5-6 to TRBJ1-3, with a weak D call TRBD1 (5 bases). There are 13 residues in the CDR3. Trimming removed 4 bases from V and 2 bases from J, with 7 bases in between. CDR1 and CDR2 (germline): SGHDT, YYEEEE. The CDR3 DNA reads TGTGCCAGCAGCCAGGGAGCTGGAAACACCATATATTTT. Protein product: CASSQGAGNTIYF.

V is TRBV28 and J is TRBJ2-3; D is perhaps TRBD1 (6 bases). The CDR3 consists of 15 residues. Per germline, CDR1 MDHEN and CDR2 SYDVKM. Trimming pared 2 bases from V and 6 bases from J, leaving 15 bases between. CDR3 in DNA: TGTGCCAGCAGTTTACTCTCCAGGGGCGGGGATACGCAGTATTTT. Translating gives CASSLLSRGGDTQYF.

This clonotype appeared a single time. The chain links TRBV28 to TRBJ2-1; 10 bases are shared with TRBD2. The CDR3 sequence is 17 residues long. The trim removed 3 bases at V and 6 bases at J, leaving 11 bases unmatched. Germline values: CDR1 MDHEN, CDR2 SYDVKM. The CDR3 DNA sequence: TGTGCCAGCAGTTTGCTAGCGGGGGCCCACGGGGGCAATGAGCAGTTCTTC. Translation: CASSLLAGAHGGNEQFF.

This clonotype was seen many times. V is TRBV12-3 or TRBV12-4 and J is TRBJ1-5, with 7 nucleotides matching TRBD1. V shed 4 bases and J 0 bases; nucleotides not matched to a gene: 0. The CDR3 contains 14 residues. CDR3 sequence reads: CASSWTGSNQPQHF. Written as DNA, the CDR3 is TGTGCCAGCAGTTGGACAGGTAGCAATCAGCCCCAGCATTTT.

This clonotype was seen only once. This chain uses TRBV12-3 or TRBV12-4 with TRBJ2-5; D might be TRBD1 or TRBD2, each matching 6 bases. There are 17 residues in the CDR3. V lost 7 bases, J lost 2 bases, and 23 bases lay in between. The CDR3 is CASTGRRGATIQETQYF. In DNA, the CDR3 is TGTGCCAGCACCGGCAGGAGGGGGGCTACTATTCAAGAGACCCAGTACTTC.

This rearrangement joins TRBV5-6 to TRBJ2-1, with 7 bases aligning to TRBD2. Germline-derived CDR1 and CDR2 are SGHDT and YYEEEE. The CDR3 sequence is 14 residues long. V shed 2 bases, J shed 5 bases, and the junction held 4 bases outside the gene matches. The CDR3 nucleotides read TGTGCCAGCAGCTTTTCGAGCGGGGACAATGAGCAGTTCTTC. It specifies CASSFSSGDNEQFF.

V gene TRBV7-8 combines with J gene TRBJ1-2; the D gene is possibly TRBD1 (5 bases). The germline V gene encodes CDR1 SGHVS and CDR2 FQNEAQ. Trimming took 4 bases from V and 2 from J, leaving 14 bases between them. The CDR3 spans 15 residues. The CDR3 region is CASSSVGTLNYGYTF. CDR3 DNA sequence: TGTGCCAGCAGCTCAGTCGGGACTTTGAACTATGGCTACACCTTC.

This clonotype was seen only a few times. The CDR3 loop is CASSQGPGASYEQYF. The CDR3 nucleotides are TGTGCCAGCAGCCAAGGGCCAGGGGCTAGCTACGAGCAGTACTTC. The genes are TRBV14 and TRBJ2-7, with D possibly being TRBD1 (6 bases). Germline values: CDR1 SGHDN, CDR2 FVKESK. The CDR3 spans 15 residues. V lost 1 base to trimming and J lost 3 bases, with 13 bases between them. Together with reference TRBV14 and TRBJ2-7, the CDR3 gives the full variable domain: EAGVTQFPSHSVIEKGQTVTLRCDPISGHDNLYWYRRVMGKEIKFLLHFVKESKQDESGMPNNRFLAERTGGTYSTLKVQPAELEDSGVYFCASSQGPGASYEQYFGPGTRLTVT.

The chain has TRBV12-3 or TRBV12-4 and TRBJ1-1; the D is unclear. Trimming removed 3 bases at V and 8 bases at J, with 16 bases between. The CDR3 runs 14 residues. CDR3 coding DNA: TGTGCCAGCAGTTTGAGCGAGCCCGGTGGGGAAGCTTTCTTT. It specifies CASSLSEPGGEAFF.

This clonotype was observed at least ten times. The chain uses TRBV4-1 and TRBJ2-1; unclear D gene. Between the trimmed V and J ends, which lost 1 base and 3 bases, there was a span of 7 bases. Per germline, CDR1 MGHRA and CDR2 YSYEKL. The CDR3 contains 14 residues. This chain's CDR3 is CASSQVTDYNEQFF. The CDR3 DNA reads as TGCGCCAGCAGCCAAGTAACGGACTACAATGAGCAGTTCTTC.

The table lists this clonotype with a few counts. The V gene is TRBV29-1, the J gene TRBJ1-3; maybe TRBD1 (5 bases). The CDR3 consists of 13 residues. The germline V and J ends were trimmed by 4 bases and 0 bases, with 7 bases remaining between them. The germline V gene encodes CDR1 SQVTM and CDR2 ANQGSEA. The CDR3 DNA reads as TGCAGCGTTGGGGGACTCTCTGGAAACACCATATATTTT. Protein product: CSVGGLSGNTIYF. The full variable domain, completed using reference TRBV29-1 and TRBJ1-3, is SAVISQKPSRDICQRGTSLTIQCQVDSQVTMMFWYRQQPGQSLTLIATANQGSEATYESGFVIDKFPISRPNLTFSTLTVSNMSPEDSSIYLCSVGGLSGNTIYFGEGSWLTVV.

This clonotype was seen at least ten times. V gene TRBV10-3 combines with J gene TRBJ1-1; D not resolved. This CDR3 contains 15 residues. CDR1 is ENHRY, CDR2 SYGVKD, per germline. V was shortened by 3 bases and J by 3 bases, with 14 bases between the two germline ends. CDR3 residues: CAISDLMTGDTEAFF. The CDR3 DNA reads as TGTGCCATCAGTGACTTAATGACTGGAGACACTGAAGCTTTCTTT.

This chain links TRBV12-3 or TRBV12-4 with TRBJ2-1; D may be TRBD2 (6 bases). V dropped 9 bases and J dropped 4 bases, with 13 bases sitting between them. The CDR3 contains 13 residues. In DNA form, the CDR3 reads TGTGCCAGTGCCATGGGGGGTTACAATGAGCAGTTCTTC. Protein: CASAMGGYNEQFF.

V and J are TRBV6-4 and TRBJ2-5; D gene ambiguous. The CDR3 is 18 amino acids. Trimming removed 1 base from V and 1 base from J, with 19 bases in between. Per the germline V gene, CDR1 is MRHNA and CDR2 is SNTAGT. CDR3 in amino acids: CASSDWLGGVSSQETQYF. Here the CDR3 DNA reads TGTGCCAGCAGTGACTGGTTGGGTGGGGTCAGCTCCCAAGAGACCCAGTACTTC.

This chain joins TRBV18 and TRBJ2-7; 9 bases agree with TRBD2. There are 14 residues in the CDR3. V lost 5 bases, J lost 2 bases, and 4 bases stayed unmatched. The germline V gene has CDR1 KGHSH and CDR2 LQKENI. This chain's CDR3 is CASSIAGATYEQYF. As DNA, the CDR3 is TGTGCCAGCTCAATAGCGGGGGCCACCTACGAGCAGTACTTC.

This clonotype was observed at least ten times. This chain links TRBV12-3 or TRBV12-4 with TRBJ1-1; 10 bases line up with TRBD1. This CDR3 comprises 14 residues. With 3 bases clipped from V and 3 bases from J, the junction kept 1 base outside the gene matches. As DNA, the CDR3 is TGTGCCAGCAGTTTGGGACAGGGGTACACTGAAGCTTTCTTT. Its translation is CASSLGQGYTEAFF.

This clonotype was detected only a few times. V is TRBV4-1 and J is TRBJ1-1, with D unresolved. V shed 0 bases and J shed 3 bases, with 5 bases lying between them. The CDR3 is made up of 13 amino acids. The germline gives CDR1 MGHRA, CDR2 YSYEKL. The CDR3 loop is CASSQDRDTEAFF. As DNA, the CDR3 is TGCGCCAGCAGCCAAGATAGGGACACTGAAGCTTTCTTT.

The gene calls are TRBV4-1 and TRBJ2-5; D is possibly TRBD2 (5 bases). Germline CDR1 is MGHRA and CDR2 is YSYEKL. This CDR3 region has 16 residues. The V end was cut by 1 base, the J end by 5 bases, with 17 bases between. The CDR3, as DNA: TGCGCCAGCAGCCAAGTGGCGCAGCGGTCTCATGAGACCCAGTACTTC. This sequence encodes CASSQVAQRSHETQYF.

This clonotype was detected many times. The chain couples TRBV14 to TRBJ2-7; no firm D call. The CDR3 is 12 residues long. V lost 1 base, J lost 0 bases, and 1 base lay in between. Germline CDR1 reads SGHDN; CDR2 reads FVKESK. CDR3 sequence: CASSQASYEQYF. Written as DNA, the CDR3 is TGTGCCAGCAGCCAAGCCTCCTACGAGCAGTACTTC.

In this sample, this clonotype turned up a few times. This chain connects TRBV5-1 to TRBJ2-1, with D perhaps matching TRBD1 (5 bases). This CDR3 region has 17 residues. Trimming took 0 bases from V and 0 from J, leaving 13 bases between them. Germline CDR1 and CDR2: SGHRS and YFSETQ. The CDR3 is CASSLAQAVSSYNEQFF. The CDR3 nucleotides are TGCGCCAGCAGCTTGGCACAGGCGGTCAGCTCCTACAATGAGCAGTTCTTC. The full variable domain, in which reference TRBV5-1 and TRBJ2-1 provide the parts outside the CDR3, is KAGVTQTPRYLIKTRGQQVTLSCSPISGHRSVSWYQQTPGQGLQFLFEYFSETQRNKGNFPGRFSGRQFSNSRSEMNVSTLELGDSALYLCASSLAQAVSSYNEQFFGPGTRLTVL.

In DNA, the CDR3 is TGCGCCAGCAGCTGGGGGACAGGACCTGAAAACACCTACGAGCAGTACTTC. This translates into CASSWGTGPENTYEQYF. This rearrangement joins TRBV5-1 to TRBJ2-7, with 8 bases that match TRBD1. CDR1 is SGHRS and CDR2 is YFSETQ in the germline V gene. V trimming: 3 bases; J trimming: 2 bases; junction bases outside the gene matches: 13. This CDR3 has 17 residues.

This clonotype was recorded once. This sequence joins TRBV27 and TRBJ2-5; no firm D call. V gave up 7 bases and J gave up 2 bases, with 11 bases separating them. CDR1 is MNHEY and CDR2 is SMNVEV in the germline V gene (reference sequence). The CDR3 consists of 13 residues. CDR3 region: CASTNPWQETQYF. CDR3 DNA sequence: TGTGCCAGCACCAACCCTTGGCAAGAGACCCAGTACTTC.